The 6 T cell receptor beta chains presented below share a single source sample, sequenced in a study of cytomegalovirus exposure and HLA in healthy donors. The PCR made use of 60 Vbeta and 13 Jbeta primers. The data were produced by immunoSEQ multiplex PCR, yet TCRdb's version contains in-frame clones alone and is incomplete. The sample shows more than 95,000 clones, approximately 78% of them seen only once. The sample comprised PBMCs. These receptors all come from a man aged 30 to 39 in good health and CMV-seropositive.

This chain uses TRBV9 with TRBJ2-1, with D tentatively TRBD2 (6 bases). Trimming stripped 1 base from V and 2 bases from J, with 13 bases between. Per the germline V gene, CDR1 is SGDLS and CDR2 is YYNGEE. CDR3 length: 16 residues. The CDR3 loop reads CASSVFRGGTYNEQFF. CDR3 nucleotides: TGTGCCAGCAGCGTATTCCGGGGAGGAACCTACAATGAGCAGTTCTTC. Drawing the rest from reference TRBV9 and TRBJ2-1, the complete variable domain is DSGVTQTPKHLITATGQRVTLRCSPRSGDLSVYWYQQSLDQGLQFLIQYYNGEERAKGNILERFSAQQFPDLHSELNLSSLELGDSALYFCASSVFRGGTYNEQFFGPGTRLTVL.

The chain is built from TRBV6-5 and TRBJ2-7; no definite D call. CDR3 size: 14 residues. The V gene lost 0 bases and the J gene lost 6 bases, with 12 bases spanning the gap. In germline, CDR1 is MNHEY, CDR2 SVGAGI. CDR3 in amino acids: CASSYSGGSGEQYF. CDR3 sequence (DNA): TGTGCCAGCAGTTACTCCGGTGGTAGTGGCGAGCAGTACTTC.

The chain carries TRBV30 and TRBJ2-7, with 9 nucleotides matching TRBD1. J lost 0 bases, V lost 2 bases, and 2 bases had no gene match. Germline CDR1 and CDR2: GTSNPN and SVGIG (reference sequence). This CDR3 has 14 residues. The chain's CDR3 is CAWSQTGGSYEQYF. The CDR3 DNA is TGTGCCTGGAGTCAGACAGGGGGCTCCTACGAGCAGTACTTC.

The chain joins TRBV5-1 to TRBJ2-1; 11 bases map to TRBD1. Germline CDR1 SGHRS, CDR2 YFSETQ. V lost 2 bases to trimming and J lost 8 bases; unmatched junction nucleotides: 3. This CDR3 is built from 14 residues. Written as DNA, the CDR3 is TGCGCCAGCAGCTTAAGGACAGGGGGCGATGAGCAGTTCTTC. It encodes CASSLRTGGDEQFF.

The V call is TRBV6-5, the J call TRBJ2-7, with D perhaps matching TRBD2 (6 bases). This CDR3 has 12 residues. V was pared by 8 bases and J by 7 bases, with 15 bases between. The V gene's germline CDR1 is MNHEY and CDR2 SVGAGI. This chain's CDR3 is CASFGTPGEQYF. CDR3 bases: TGTGCCAGCTTTGGGACTCCCGGAGAGCAGTACTTC.

This sequence joins TRBV28 and TRBJ2-5; D gene unclear. Looked up from germline, CDR1 is MDHEN and CDR2 is SYDVKM. There are 12 residues in the CDR3. V dropped 4 bases and J dropped 9 bases, with 12 bases sitting between them. For the CDR3, the DNA is TGTGCCAGCAGTTCCTTAAAGCAGGCCCAGTACTTC. Its translation is CASSSLKQAQYF.